This T cell receptor beta chain was retrieved from a study of glioma-infiltrating T cells. Using RNA template, CDR3s of TCR alpha and beta were amplified with iRepertoire arm-PCR. TCRdb redid the calling of the multiplex PCR reads with MiXCR, one entry per CDR3 protein. Counted here are fewer than 90,000 distinct CDR3 sequences, about 23% occurring once; the ten biggest clones make up 6.7%. The CDR3 contains 15 residues. The germline gives CDR1 WNHNN, CDR2 SYGVQD (reference sequence). V dropped 4 bases and J dropped 1 base, with 14 bases sitting between them. The rearrangement uses TRBV10-1 and TRBJ2-7; perhaps TRBD2 as D (6 bases). The clonotype comes from a human donor with low-grade glioma or glioblastoma, undergoing nonglioma brain surgery, or in good health (not recorded which). The specimen was glioma tissue, nonneoplastic brain tissue, or PBMCs (not recorded which). CDR3 region: CASSAGTRQSYEQYF. The CDR3 DNA is TGCGCCAGCAGTGCCGGGACTCGCCAGTCCTACGAGCAGTACTTC.